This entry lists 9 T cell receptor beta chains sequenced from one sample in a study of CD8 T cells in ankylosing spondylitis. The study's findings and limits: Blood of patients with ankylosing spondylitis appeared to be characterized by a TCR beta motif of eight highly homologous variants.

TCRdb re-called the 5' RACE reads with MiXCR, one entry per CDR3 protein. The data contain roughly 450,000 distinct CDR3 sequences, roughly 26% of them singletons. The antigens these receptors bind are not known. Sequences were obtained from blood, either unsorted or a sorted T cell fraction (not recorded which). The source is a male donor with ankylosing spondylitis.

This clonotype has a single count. DNA of the CDR3: TGTGCCAGCAGTGTAGCGGGCCAAAACTCTGGGGCCAACGTCCTGACTTTC. It specifies CASSVAGQNSGANVLTF. V usage is TRBV27 and J usage is TRBJ2-6, with 7 bases matching TRBD2. The ends lost 5 bases at V and 0 bases at J; junction bases unmatched: 7. The CDR3 spans 17 residues. Per germline, CDR1 MNHEY and CDR2 SMNVEV (reference sequence).

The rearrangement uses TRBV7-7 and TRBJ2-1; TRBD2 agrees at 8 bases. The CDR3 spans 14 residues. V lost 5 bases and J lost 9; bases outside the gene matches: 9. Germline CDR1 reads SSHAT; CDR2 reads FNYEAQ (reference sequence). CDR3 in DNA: TGTGCCAGCAGCCAGGGGACTAGTTTGGGTGAGCAGTTCTTC. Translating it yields CASSQGTSLGEQFF.

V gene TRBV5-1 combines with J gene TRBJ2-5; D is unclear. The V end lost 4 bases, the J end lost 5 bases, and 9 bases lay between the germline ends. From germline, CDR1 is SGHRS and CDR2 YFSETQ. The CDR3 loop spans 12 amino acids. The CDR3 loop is CASSLTVETQYF. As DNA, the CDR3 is TGCGCCAGCAGCCTGACTGTCGAGACCCAGTACTTC.

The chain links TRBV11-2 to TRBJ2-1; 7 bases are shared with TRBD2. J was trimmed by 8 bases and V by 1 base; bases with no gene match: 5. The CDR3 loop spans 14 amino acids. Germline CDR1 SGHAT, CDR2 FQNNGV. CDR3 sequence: CASSLGLASDEQFF. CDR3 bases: TGTGCCAGCAGCTTAGGACTAGCCAGCGATGAGCAGTTCTTC. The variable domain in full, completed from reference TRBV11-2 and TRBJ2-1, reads EAGVAQSPRYKIIEKRQSVAFWCNPISGHATLYWYQQILGQGPKLLIQFQNNGVVDDSQLPKDRFSAERLKGVDSTLKIQPAKLEDSAVYLCASSLGLASDEQFFGPGTRLTVL.

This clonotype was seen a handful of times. CDR3 protein: CASSLERGHGYTF. The DNA of the CDR3 is TGTGCCAGCAGCTTAGAGAGAGGCCATGGCTACACCTTC. V usage is TRBV11-2 and J usage is TRBJ1-2, with unresolved D. This CDR3 is built from 13 residues. CDR1 is SGHAT, CDR2 FQNNGV, per germline. The ends were cut back, 0 bases at V and 6 bases at J, with 8 bases in the middle.

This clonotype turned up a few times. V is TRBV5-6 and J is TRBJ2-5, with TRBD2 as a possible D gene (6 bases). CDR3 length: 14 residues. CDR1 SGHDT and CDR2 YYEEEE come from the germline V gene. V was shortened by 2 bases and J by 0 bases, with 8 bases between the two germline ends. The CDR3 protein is CASSFGGNQETQYF. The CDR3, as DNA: TGTGCCAGCAGCTTTGGCGGGAACCAAGAGACCCAGTACTTC.

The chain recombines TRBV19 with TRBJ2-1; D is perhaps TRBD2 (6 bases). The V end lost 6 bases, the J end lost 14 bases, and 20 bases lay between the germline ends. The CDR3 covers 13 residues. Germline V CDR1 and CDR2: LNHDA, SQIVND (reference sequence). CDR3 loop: CASSVGPGGPEFF. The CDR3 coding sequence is TGTGCCAGTAGCGTCGGACCCGGAGGGCCCGAGTTCTTC.

CDR3 sequence reads: CSARRNEDGYTF. The CDR3 coding sequence is TGCAGTGCTCGCCGCAACGAGGATGGCTACACCTTC. The chain couples TRBV20-1 to TRBJ1-2; D gene unclear. This CDR3 has 12 residues. Germline CDR1 and CDR2: DFQATT and SNEGSKA (reference sequence). V was clipped by 5 bases and J by 6 bases, with 13 bases between them.

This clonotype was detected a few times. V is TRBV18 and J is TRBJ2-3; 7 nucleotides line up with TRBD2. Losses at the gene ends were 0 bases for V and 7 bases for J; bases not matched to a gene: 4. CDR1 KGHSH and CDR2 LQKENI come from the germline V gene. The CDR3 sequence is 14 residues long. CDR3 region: CASSPPGRGNTQYF. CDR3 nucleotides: TGTGCCAGCTCACCACCGGGGAGGGGAAATACGCAGTATTTT.